The present T cell receptor beta chain was sequenced within a study of blood T cells in healthy people across ages (dated by TCRdb to between 2014 and 2017). About the study as a whole: In model experiments, template switching captured about one uniquely barcoded TCR beta cDNA molecule for every two T cells. To avoid experimental bias, donors of different ages were distributed randomly across sequencing lanes. To track age-related changes in TCR beta repertoire diversity, the study relied on deep sequencing normalized with unique cDNA molecular identifiers. The donors were split into four age groups: young (average around 17 years), middle-aged (about 40), aged (around 67) and long-lived (roughly 86). For two donors (one aged 18 to 29 and one aged 80 or older), the study analyzed two additional independent replicas of 1 million unique cDNA reads from the same blood draw.

The donors were roughly 40 Caucasian individuals from Russia, aged about 6 to 95 years, who were systemically healthy. About 10 milliliters of peripheral blood were drawn from each donor into EDTA-treated Vacutainer tubes. Ficoll-Paque density-gradient centrifugation was used to isolate PBMCs, with at least 7 million per sample. Total RNA, at least 5 micrograms per sample, was extracted from PBMCs with Trizol reagent. Naive CD45RAhigh/CD27high T cell percentages were measured by flow cytometry on a PBMC aliquot from every donor. Broader findings and caveats from the paper: Since profiling was done on bulk unsorted PBMCs, naive and antigen-experienced compartments could not be conclusively compared. Total diversity estimates from one million sequenced T cells were considered lower bounds and underestimates. The percentage of naive T cells measured by flow cytometry correlated strongly with observed TCR beta diversity. Compared with the aged group, the long-lived group had more naive CD4+ T cells, fewer expanded clones and increased TCR diversity, a pattern suggesting age selection. As age increased, observed TCR beta diversity per million T cells dropped in a roughly linear way, and a significant reduction was already evident by age 40. The CMV infection status of donors was not known, potentially confounding age-related changes in expanded clonotypes.

Libraries were prepared through 5' RACE. The second PCR ran for about 6 to 12 cycles and used a J-beta primer mix along with a sample-barcoded 5' primer. A template-switch 5' adaptor carrying 12 random nucleotides introduced a unique molecular identifier onto each TCR beta cDNA molecule. Each sample yielded at least 3 million CDR3-containing paired-end reads. The Mint cDNA synthesis kit, primed by a TRBC-specific oligonucleotide, was used to synthesize first-strand cDNA from all RNA. Following uracil-DNA glycosylase treatment, all cDNA underwent a first 18-cycle PCR with the universal primers M1SS and BC2_uni_R. In the original analysis: For normalization, 1 million high-quality reads, each with a distinct molecular identifier, were randomly selected from each sample. Instead of being binned into consensus sequences, reads that shared molecular identifiers were thrown out. MiTCR, run with a Q25 quality threshold and the strictest error-elimination algorithm, handled CDR3 identification, clonotype clustering and error correction. A nonparametric unseen species model with Euler transformation was used to estimate a lower bound on total TCR beta diversity. TCRdb reran the public reads through fastp at Q25 and MiXCR, keeping productive beta chains. Here each entry gathers all rows of one CDR3 protein and keeps the most common genes and DNA. These V and J calls are TCRdb output, not the study's own analysis. The sample records approximately 1,700,000 distinct CDR3 sequences, 39% of which are singletons. Together, the top ten hold roughly 23% of the sample.

The CDR3 sequence holds 13 residues, the cysteine and phenylalanine included. The DNA shown is the 39-base CDR3, in frame from base 1. Trimming takes 4 bases off V and 6 bases off J; junction bases not matched to a gene: 5. CDR1 and CDR2, looked up from the germline V gene, are SGHTA and FQGNSA. Notes on this clonotype: This clone's antigen is unknown. No much larger clonotype is one base removed from it; base qualities were not supplied.

The specimen sequenced was blood. Recombination linked TRBV7-2 to TRBJ1-2, and TRBD1 matches 7 of the central bases. This TCR was sampled from a human donor in good health. The DNA sequence is TGTGCCAGCAGCTCCCGACAGGGCGATGGCTACACCTTC. It specifies CASSSRQGDGYTF.